The clone carrying this TCR beta chain was seen only a few times. The data originate from a study of T-cell memory formation after mild COVID-19. Study overall: Clusters were largely donor specific.

Each CDR3 protein gets one entry after TCRdb re-called the 5' RACE reads with MiXCR. The profile shows tens of thousands of distinct CDR3 sequences, more than 8% of them singletons. The V gene end was trimmed by 3 bases and the J gene end by 3 bases; junction bases not matched to a gene: 14. The CDR3 is 17 residues long. Germline CDR1 reads SGHRS; CDR2 reads YFSETQ. The gene calls are TRBV5-1 and TRBJ1-2, with 7 bases aligning to TRBD1. This receptor was obtained from a man between 18 and 29 years old who had mild COVID-19 (a few samples of this study predate the infection). Cell type and time point are not known. The specimen sequenced was PBMCs or a T cell subset sorted from them (not recorded which). The CDR3 spells CASSYFPPGQSDYGYTF. The CDR3 DNA follows: TGCGCCAGCAGCTATTTCCCCCCGGGACAGAGCGACTATGGCTACACCTTC.